This T cell receptor beta chain was identified during a study of blood T cell repertoires in COVID-19. Study as a whole: Material from acute and convalescent COVID-19 was sourced from the United States, Italy and Spain. Nucleic acid was either cDNA or gDNA, and it came from T cells, B-cell-depleted T cells, or PBMCs.

In the original processing: Reference gene primer amplification in the assay estimated nucleated cell counts. Measured with immunoSEQ multiplex PCR; TCRdb has only the in-frame clones, and not every one. The DNA was the basis for D and trimming; V, J and clone size are from that table. The sample holds some 45,000 clones; over 70% are singletons and the top ten take under 25%. Trimming removed 3 bases from V and 7 bases from J, with 10 bases in between. The germline CDR1 and CDR2 sequences are SGHNT and YENEEA. The CDR3 has 12 amino acids. The rearrangement uses TRBV11-3 and TRBJ2-7, with D perhaps matching TRBD2 (5 bases). Sequencing was performed on peripheral blood. This sequence originates from a woman aged 55-75 years with acute or convalescent COVID-19. DNA for the CDR3: TGTGCCAGCAGCTTTAGGGAGAGAGAGCAGTACTTC. Translating gives CASSFREREQYF. Full variable domain (rest looked up from reference TRBV11-3 and TRBJ2-7): EAGVVQSPRYKIIEKKQPVAFWCNPISGHNTLYWYLQNLGQGPELLIRYENEEAVDDSQLPKDRFSAERLKGVDSTLKIQPAELGDSAVYLCASSFREREQYFGPGTRLTVT.